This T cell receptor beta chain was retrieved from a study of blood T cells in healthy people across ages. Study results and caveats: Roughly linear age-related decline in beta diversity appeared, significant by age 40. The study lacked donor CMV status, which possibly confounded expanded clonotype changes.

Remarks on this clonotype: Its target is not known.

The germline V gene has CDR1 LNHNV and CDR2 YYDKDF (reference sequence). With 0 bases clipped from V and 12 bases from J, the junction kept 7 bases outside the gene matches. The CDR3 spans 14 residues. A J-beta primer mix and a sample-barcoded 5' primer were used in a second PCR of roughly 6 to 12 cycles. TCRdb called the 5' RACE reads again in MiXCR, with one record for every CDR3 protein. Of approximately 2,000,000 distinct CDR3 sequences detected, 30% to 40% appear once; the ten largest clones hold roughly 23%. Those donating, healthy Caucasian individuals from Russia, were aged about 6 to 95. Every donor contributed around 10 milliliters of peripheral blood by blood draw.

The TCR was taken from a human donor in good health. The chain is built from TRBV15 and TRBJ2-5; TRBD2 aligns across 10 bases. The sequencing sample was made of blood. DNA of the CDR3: TGTGCCACCAGCAGAGATGCTAGCGGGGGAGAGAAGTACTTC. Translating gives CATSRDASGGEKYF.